Reported below is one TCR beta chain. What this receptor recognizes is not known. One base away there is no much larger clone; base qualities are not given. This sample is part of a study of shared clonotypes between healthy human individuals (dated by TCRdb to 2019 to 2021). Looking at the study overall: A couple of women and a few men aged 18 to 49 years were included in the cohort. To estimate repertoire size and how much clonotype sharing occurs between individuals, the study deeply sequenced the blood TCR repertoires of several healthy adults. Leukapheresis yielded between about 0.94 and 9.5 billion PBMCs per donor. Different laboratories and diverse techniques were used to prepare libraries and sequence TCR repertoires, to increase sequencing depth and limit assay-specific biases. For each donor, three plates each were used for CD4 naive and CD4 memory, two plates were used for CD8 naive, and one plate was used for CD8 memory.

TCR CDR3 regions were amplified from genomic DNA by multiplex PCR using the deep immunoSEQ assay. Extracted genomic DNA from each cell subset was distributed evenly across all wells of several immunoSEQ 96-well plates, and each plate was treated as a replicate. Each replicate PCR for sorted subsets received roughly 0.2 ug genomic DNA, equal to roughly 29,000 T cell genomes. Purified libraries were quantified with a Qubit 3.0 fluorometer, sized on a Bioanalyzer 2100, and re-quantified with the KAPA Library Quantification kit. A separate single-read 150-cycle Illumina NextSeq 550 flow cell was used to sequence each immunoSEQ 96-well plate. Per the original workflow: Because only junctional sequences without quality scores were contained in the immunoSEQ output, filtering matching that applied to full-length reads could not be performed. To assign V/J genes and CDR3, sequences were annotated using PyIR, a Python wrapper for IgBLAST v1.9, with IMGT germline references. Reads were filtered out if the reads had weak V/J assignments (E-value above 1e-6), no CDR3, stop codons, out-of-frame junctions, or ambiguous translated residues. V3J clonotypes were defined as sequences sharing the same inferred V gene, J gene, and CDR3 amino acid sequence. Percentage overlap between repertoires was calculated by dividing the number of shared unique clonotypes by the size of the smaller repertoire. Three approaches were used to assess repertoire richness: RTK rarefaction, the Chao1 estimator, and Recon v2.1 estimates of unobserved clonotypes. OLGA was used to compute generation probabilities for all TCRbeta clonotypes that the gDNA method yielded from a handful of donors. This is the immuneACCESS table as TCRdb keeps it, with only in-frame sequences that have V and J called. A part of the clones is gone; compared with another copy, unresolved V genes explain less than half, and the rest is unexplained. That table is the source of V, J and clone size, and D and trimming were worked out from the DNA. A total of about 2 million clones appear in this sample, approximately 94% of them only once. The ten most abundant clones make up 0.9% to 1.3% of the sample.

Cut back by 3 bases and 0 bases, the V and J ends lie 6 bases apart. CDR3 length: 14 amino acids, cysteine to phenylalanine. CDR3 DNA is the only sequence kept; it has 42 bases, read in frame from the first base. Reading the germline V gene gives CDR1 ENHRY and CDR2 SYGVKD. For the CD8 naive samples, CD45RO-negative cells were positively selected for CCR7, yielding a CD45RA+CCR7+ population from which TemRA cells were excluded. Donors were healthy HIV-negative adults with no recently reported acute infections or vaccinations. Every donor was a Caucasian adult living in Nashville, Tennessee, USA. Blood was obtained by leukapheresis, after which PBMCs were separated by Ficoll-Histopaque density gradient centrifugation and cryopreserved in liquid nitrogen vapor phase. Analytical flow cytometry was used to check the purity and quantity of every magnetically sorted T cell population. From each sorted fraction, genomic DNA was isolated and quantified by UV absorbance on a Nanodrop 2000c.

The full study reports these points: Sampling was restricted to blood, and TCR repertoires in tissues likely differ from the TCR repertoires found in blood. Naive subsets generally had larger estimated clonotype richness than memory subsets did. Compared with non-shared clonotypes, clonotypes shared by all four sorted-subset donors had higher generation probabilities. Rarefaction of sorted-subset datasets indicated incomplete sequencing despite the large sequencing depth. Pairwise subsampling led to the expectation that sequencing depth would affect the degree of clonotype sharing among donors. Across four donors, approximately 5% of naive CD4, approximately 3.6% of naive CD8, 2.3% of memory CD4, and 0.4% to 0.45% of memory CD8 clonotypes were shared. The genetic and exposure-history diversity represented was limited by the small number of donors.

The chain was built from TRBV10-3 and TRBJ1-3; no D gene can be assigned with confidence. The specimen was naive CD8+ T cells sorted from blood. The sample's cell subset or site label, decoded: CD45RA+CCR7+. This clonotype was sampled from a man aged 18 to 29 in good health. CDR3 region: CAISEPASGNTIYF. DNA sequence: TGTGCCATCAGTGAACCGGCCTCTGGAAACACCATATATTTT.